This is a list of T cell receptor beta chains from one sample in a study of blood T cell repertoires in COVID-19. Here immunoSEQ multiplex PCR was the method, and the copy in TCRdb shows in-frame clones only, minus some. The data contain about 140,000 clones, about 83% of them seen just once; the ten biggest clones take up over 4.5%. Sequenced sample: peripheral blood. These receptors were taken from a human donor in a cohort sampled during active COVID-19. The CDR3 runs from the conserved cysteine through the conserved F or W. A D gene is named only where the DNA matches it firmly. A clone size is listed for some rows: how often the clone was seen (once, few, many), or a class if it is expanded.

V	J	D	size	CDR3	DNA
TRBV2	TRBJ2-7	TRBD2	few	CASGGTKLTSGPYEQYF	TGTGCCAGCGGGGGGACGAAGTTGACTAGCGGGCCCTACGAGCAGTACTTC
TRBV29-1	TRBJ2-5	.	once	CSVVGAAEAQYF	TGCAGCGTTGTTGGGGCGGCTGAGGCCCAGTACTTC
TRBV12-5	TRBJ1-2	TRBD1	.	CASGLPGQYGYTF	TGTGCTAGTGGACTACCGGGACAGTATGGCTACACCTTC
TRBV7-3	TRBJ1-2	TRBD1	.	CASSLGQGNGYTF	TGTGCCAGCAGCTTAGGACAGGGAAATGGCTACACCTTC
TRBV6-5	TRBJ2-6	.	.	CASTGYTSGANVLTF	TGTGCCAGCACAGGGTACACCTCTGGGGCCAACGTCCTGACTTTC
TRBV7-6	TRBJ2-1	TRBD2	.	CASSSGSRGEQFF	TGTGCCAGCAGTAGCGGGAGTCGCGGGGAGCAGTTCTTC
TRBV3-1/TRBV3-2	TRBJ2-5	TRBD2	once	CASSQGTSGSTQYF	TGTGCCAGCAGCCAAGGGACTAGCGGGAGTACCCAGTACTTC
TRBV5-1	TRBJ1-2	.	.	CASSPDSPYGYTF	TGCGCCAGCAGCCCGGACAGCCCTTATGGCTACACCTTC
TRBV6-6	TRBJ2-7	.	.	CASSLNYPGFGLSYEQYF	TGTGCCAGCAGTCTAAATTATCCGGGGTTTGGCCTCTCCTACGAGCAGTACTTC
TRBV10-3	TRBJ1-1	.	once	CATTQAAMNTEAFF	TGTGCCACCACCCAGGCCGCAATGAACACTGAAGCTTTCTTT
TRBV21-1	TRBJ1-4	.	once	CASSKIERGNEKLFF	TGTGCCAGCAGCAAAATCGAAAGAGGAAATGAAAAACTGTTTTTT
TRBV15	TRBJ2-3	TRBD2	.	CATSRELAGLTDTQYF	TGTGCCACCAGCAGGGAACTAGCGGGACTCACAGATACGCAGTATTTT
TRBV30	TRBJ1-6	.	.	CAWSTARNSPLHF	TGTGCCTGGAGTACTGCTAGGAATTCACCCCTCCACTTT
TRBV7-9	TRBJ1-2	TRBD1	few	CASSLPGRGDYGYTF	TGTGCCAGCAGCTTACCCGGCAGGGGGGACTATGGCTACACCTTC
TRBV5-1	TRBJ1-2	TRBD1	.	CASSLTGGSGGYTF	TGCGCCAGCAGCTTGACAGGGGGTTCGGGAGGCTACACCTTC
TRBV7-3	TRBJ2-7	.	.	CASSPGPAYEQYF	TGTGCCAGCAGCCCAGGCCCGGCCTACGAGCAGTACTTC
TRBV7-9	TRBJ1-1	.	.	CASSREPEAFF	TGTGCCAGCAGTCGGGAGCCCGAAGCTTTCTTT
TRBV28	TRBJ2-7	TRBD1	.	CASSLPGTASYEQYF	TGTGCCAGCAGTCTGCCCGGGACAGCCTCCTACGAGCAGTACTTC
TRBV4-1	TRBJ1-6	.	.	CASSQERTRGIGPPLHF	TGCGCCAGCAGCCAAGAAAGGACCAGGGGAATCGGCCCACCCCTCCACTTT
TRBV27	TRBJ2-7	TRBD1	.	CASSGTGGYEQYF	TGTGCCAGCAGCGGGACAGGGGGCTACGAGCAGTACTTC
TRBV7-9	TRBJ2-1	TRBD1	.	CASSPRQGPSSYNEQFF	TGTGCCAGCAGCCCCCGACAGGGCCCAAGCTCCTACAATGAGCAGTTCTTC
TRBV5-4	TRBJ2-7	TRBD1	.	CASSWGTGGADEQYF	TGTGCCAGCAGTTGGGGGACAGGCGGAGCCGACGAGCAGTACTTC
TRBV3-1/TRBV3-2	TRBJ2-5	TRBD2	.	CASNKLAGGLETQYF	TGTGCCAGCAACAAACTAGCGGGGGGGCTTGAGACCCAGTACTTC
TRBV5-1	TRBJ2-7	TRBD2	.	CASSLISGISYEQYF	TGCGCCAGCAGCTTGATTAGCGGGATATCCTACGAGCAGTACTTC
TRBV9	TRBJ1-4	TRBD1	.	CASSFQGAGINEKLFF	TGTGCCAGCAGCTTCCAGGGGGCGGGTATTAATGAAAAACTGTTTTTT
TRBV5-6	TRBJ2-7	TRBD1	.	CASSDRGTYEQYF	TGTGCCAGCTCGGACAGGGGCACCTACGAGCAGTACTTC
TRBV23-1	TRBJ2-5	TRBD2	.	CASSQSGLAEETQYF	TGCGCCAGCAGTCAATCCGGTCTAGCGGAAGAGACCCAGTACTTC
TRBV11-1	TRBJ2-5	TRBD1	.	CASSRRDRGGETQYF	TGTGCCAGCAGCCGCCGGGACAGGGGAGGAGAGACCCAGTACTTC
TRBV13	TRBJ2-3	TRBD2	.	CASSFGLAGGPVPDTQYF	TGTGCCAGCAGCTTTGGTCTAGCGGGGGGGCCTGTCCCAGATACGCAGTATTTT
TRBV28	TRBJ1-1	TRBD1	.	CASSLRSGGFLRTEAFF	TGTGCCAGCAGTTTAAGGTCAGGGGGATTTTTAAGGACTGAAGCTTTCTTT
TRBV6-5	TRBJ2-7	TRBD2	.	CASSRAGGPYEQYF	TGTGCCAGCAGTAGAGCGGGGGGCCCCTACGAGCAGTACTTC
TRBV10-3	TRBJ2-7	.	.	CAISDPVDTTYEQYF	TGTGCCATCAGTGACCCTGTGGACACAACCTACGAGCAGTACTTC
TRBV18	TRBJ1-1	.	.	CASSRRQEWTEAFF	TGTGCCAGCTCACGAAGACAGGAATGGACTGAAGCTTTCTTT
TRBV3-1/TRBV3-2	TRBJ2-7	TRBD1	.	CASSPGTVPYEQYF	TGTGCCAGCAGCCCTGGGACAGTACCCTACGAGCAGTACTTC
TRBV5-1	TRBJ2-5	TRBD2	.	CASSTGLLGQETQYF	TGCGCCAGCAGCACGGGACTACTAGGTCAAGAGACCCAGTACTTC
TRBV24-1	TRBJ1-2	.	.	CATSDPDFYGYTF	TGTGCCACCAGTGACCCCGACTTCTATGGCTACACCTTC
TRBV9	TRBJ2-7	TRBD2	.	CASSVTSGGGEQYF	TGTGCCAGCAGCGTCACTAGCGGAGGAGGCGAGCAGTACTTC
TRBV28	TRBJ1-2	TRBD1	.	CASSSEGAPAYGYTF	TGTGCCAGCAGTTCCGAGGGGGCACCAGCGTATGGCTACACCTTC
TRBV6-1	TRBJ2-2	.	once	CASSDGVPNTGELFF	TGTGCCAGCAGTGACGGGGTCCCGAACACCGGGGAGCTGTTTTTT
TRBV28	TRBJ1-1	.	.	CASSSWTVGLNTEAFF	TGTGCCAGCAGTTCATGGACAGTTGGGTTGAACACTGAAGCTTTCTTT
TRBV19	TRBJ2-5	TRBD1	.	CASSIGTGGRETQYF	TGTGCCAGTAGTATAGGAACAGGGGGCCGTGAGACCCAGTACTTC
TRBV10-3	TRBJ2-6	TRBD1	few	CAIRTGKTGANVLTF	TGTGCCATTCGGACAGGAAAGACTGGGGCCAACGTCCTGACTTTC
TRBV7-8	TRBJ1-1	.	few	CASSFGEYTEAFF	TGTGCCAGCAGCTTTGGGGAGTACACTGAAGCTTTCTTT
TRBV6-6	TRBJ2-1	TRBD1	.	CASSPRRDRDEQFF	TGTGCCAGCAGCCCACGGCGGGACAGGGATGAGCAGTTCTTC
TRBV30	TRBJ2-7	.	.	CAWSYGGSYEQYF	TGTGCCTGGAGTTACGGCGGCTCCTACGAGCAGTACTTC